This T cell receptor beta chain was identified during a study of cytomegalovirus exposure and HLA in healthy donors. The CDR3 sequence is 15 residues long. V shed 6 bases, J shed 4 bases, and the junction held 6 bases outside the gene matches. Per the germline V gene, CDR1 is MNHNS and CDR2 is SASEGT. Primers included in the PCR were 60 Vbeta and 13 Jbeta primers. Here immunoSEQ multiplex PCR was the method, and the copy in TCRdb shows in-frame clones only, minus some. The table has approximately 200,000 clones, around 76% seen once; the top ten hold about 2.1%. Sequenced sample: PBMCs. The receptor was derived from a man aged 30-40 years in good health and CMV-seronegative. The V gene is TRBV6-1, the J gene TRBJ1-5, with 10 bases identical to TRBD1. The CDR3 here is CASRADRGQNQPQHF. The CDR3 DNA reads TGTGCCAGCAGGGCAGACAGGGGGCAAAATCAGCCCCAGCATTTT.